Included here is one TCR beta chain sequence, with context. Its antigen is as yet unknown. This entry is derived from a study of CD8+ T cells in alopecia areata. Study in general: Tofacitinib therapy took 6 to 18 months; 6 months off drug came after.

Notes on the study in general: Scalp repertoires also include resident alphabeta T cells from normal skin.

Reverse transcribed after extraction, RNA yielded cDNA as the sequencing template. Some clones are missing from TCRdb's copy, which holds only in-frame ones; the method was immunoSEQ multiplex PCR. The sample includes 15,000 to 16,000 clones, 45% to 65% of them seen just once. CDR1 and CDR2 from the germline V gene are SGHRS and YFSETQ. Trimming removed 4 bases from V and 1 base from J, with 9 bases in between. This CDR3 has 14 amino acids. Those with alopecia areata gave lesional scalp punch biopsies and peripheral blood. The chain recombines TRBV5-1 with TRBJ2-1; no clear D gene. Sequencing was performed on skin. The clonotype originates from a human donor with alopecia areata. Written as DNA, the CDR3 is TGCGCCAGCAGCCCCATAGCTTCCTACAATGAGCAGTTCTTC. Translation: CASSPIASYNEQFF.